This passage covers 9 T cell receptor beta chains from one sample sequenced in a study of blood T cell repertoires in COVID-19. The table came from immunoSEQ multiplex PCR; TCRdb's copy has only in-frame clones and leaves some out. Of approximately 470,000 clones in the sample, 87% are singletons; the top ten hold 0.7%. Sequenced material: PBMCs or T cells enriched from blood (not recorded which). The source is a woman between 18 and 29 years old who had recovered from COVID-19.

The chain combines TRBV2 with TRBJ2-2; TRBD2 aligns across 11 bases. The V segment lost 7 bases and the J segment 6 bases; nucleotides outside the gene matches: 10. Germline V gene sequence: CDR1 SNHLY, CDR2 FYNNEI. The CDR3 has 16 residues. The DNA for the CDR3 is TGTGCCAGCATGCTAACGACTAGCGGGATTGCCGGGGAGCTGTTTTTT. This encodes CASMLTTSGIAGELFF.

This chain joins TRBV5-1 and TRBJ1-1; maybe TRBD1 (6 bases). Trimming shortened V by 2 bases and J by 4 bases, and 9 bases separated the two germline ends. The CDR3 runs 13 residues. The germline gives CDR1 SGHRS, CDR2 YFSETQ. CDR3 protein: CASSFSRGTEAFF. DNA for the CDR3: TGCGCCAGCAGCTTTTCCAGGGGCACTGAAGCTTTCTTT.

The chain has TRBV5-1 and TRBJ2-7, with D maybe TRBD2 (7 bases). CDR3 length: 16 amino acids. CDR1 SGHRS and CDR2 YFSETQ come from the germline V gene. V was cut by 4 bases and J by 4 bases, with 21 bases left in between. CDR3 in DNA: TGCGCCAGCAGCGGGGGGGAGACAGGTCTGGGGTACGAGCAGTACTTC. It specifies CASSGGETGLGYEQYF.

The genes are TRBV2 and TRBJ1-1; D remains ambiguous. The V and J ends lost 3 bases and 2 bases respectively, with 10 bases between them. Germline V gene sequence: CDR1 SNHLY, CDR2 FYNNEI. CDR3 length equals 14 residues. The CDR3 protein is CASSDYGDNTEAFF. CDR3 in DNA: TGTGCCAGCAGTGATTACGGGGATAACACTGAAGCTTTCTTT.

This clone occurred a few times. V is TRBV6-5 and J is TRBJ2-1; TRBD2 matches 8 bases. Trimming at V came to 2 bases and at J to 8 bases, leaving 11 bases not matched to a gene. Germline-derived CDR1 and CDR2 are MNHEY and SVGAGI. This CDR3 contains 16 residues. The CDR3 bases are TGTGCCAGCAGTTACCTCTCGGGACTAGATTCACATGAGCAGTTCTTC. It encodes CASSYLSGLDSHEQFF.

The CDR3 nucleotides are TGTGCCAGTAGTATAGGACTGTCGGGAGGCTACACCTTC. Protein: CASSIGLSGGYTF. The J gene is TRBJ1-2, the V gene TRBV19; D uncertain. The germline CDR1 and CDR2 sequences are LNHDA and SQIVND (reference sequence). The CDR3 contains 13 residues. Trimming pared 1 base from V and 8 bases from J, leaving 11 bases between.

The CDR3 DNA is TGTGCCAGCAGGGGCAGCTCCTCTGGAAACACCATATATTTT. Residues: CASRGSSSGNTIYF. The V gene is TRBV2, the J gene TRBJ1-3, with D hard to call. The germline CDR1 and CDR2 sequences are SNHLY and FYNNEI. CDR3 length equals 14 residues. The V gene lost 6 bases and the J gene lost 0 bases, with 9 bases spanning the gap.

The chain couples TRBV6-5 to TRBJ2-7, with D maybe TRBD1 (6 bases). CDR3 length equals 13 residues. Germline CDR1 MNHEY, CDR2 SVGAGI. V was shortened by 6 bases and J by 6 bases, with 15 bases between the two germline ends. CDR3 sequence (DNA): TGTGCCAGCAGCCCCGCGAAAGGGGGCGAGCAGTACTTC. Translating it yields CASSPAKGGEQYF.

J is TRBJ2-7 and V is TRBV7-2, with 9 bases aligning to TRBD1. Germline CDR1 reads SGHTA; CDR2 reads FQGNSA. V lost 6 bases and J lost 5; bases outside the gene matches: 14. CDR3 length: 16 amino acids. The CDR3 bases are TGTGCCAGCAGACCCAACACCGGGACAGGGAACGACGAGCAGTACTTC. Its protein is CASRPNTGTGNDEQYF.